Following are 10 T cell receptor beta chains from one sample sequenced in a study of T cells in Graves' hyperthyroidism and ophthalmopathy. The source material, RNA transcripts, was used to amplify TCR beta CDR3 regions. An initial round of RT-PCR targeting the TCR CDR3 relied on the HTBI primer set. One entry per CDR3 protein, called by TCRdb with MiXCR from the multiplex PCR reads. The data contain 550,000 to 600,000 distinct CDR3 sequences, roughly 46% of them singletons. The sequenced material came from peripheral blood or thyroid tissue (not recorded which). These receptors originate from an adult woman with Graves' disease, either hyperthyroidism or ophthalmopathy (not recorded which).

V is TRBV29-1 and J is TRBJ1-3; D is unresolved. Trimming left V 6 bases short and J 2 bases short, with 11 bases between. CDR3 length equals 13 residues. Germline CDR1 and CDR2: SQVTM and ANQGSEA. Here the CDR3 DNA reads TGCAGCGTGACTTGGAATGCTGGAAACACCATATATTTT. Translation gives CSVTWNAGNTIYF.

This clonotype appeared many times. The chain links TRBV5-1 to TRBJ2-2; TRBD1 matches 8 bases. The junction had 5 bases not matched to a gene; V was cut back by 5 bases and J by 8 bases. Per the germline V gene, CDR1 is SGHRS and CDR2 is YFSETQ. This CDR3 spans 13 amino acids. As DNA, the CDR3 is TGCGCCAGCAGGCATCAGGGGGCGGGGGAGCTGTTTTTT. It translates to CASRHQGAGELFF.

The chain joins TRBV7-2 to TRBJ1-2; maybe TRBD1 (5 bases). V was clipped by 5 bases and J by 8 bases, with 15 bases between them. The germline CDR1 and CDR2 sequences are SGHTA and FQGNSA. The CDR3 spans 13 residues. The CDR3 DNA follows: TGTGCCAGCAGCCAGAGGGGCGCAACCGGCTACACCTTC. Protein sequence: CASSQRGATGYTF.

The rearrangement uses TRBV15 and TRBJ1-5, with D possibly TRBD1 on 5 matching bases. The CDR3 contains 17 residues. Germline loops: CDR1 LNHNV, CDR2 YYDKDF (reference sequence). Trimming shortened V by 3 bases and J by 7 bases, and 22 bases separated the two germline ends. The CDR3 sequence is CATSSYELDGTGQPQHF. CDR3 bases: TGTGCCACCAGCAGTTATGAACTGGACGGGACGGGGCAGCCCCAGCATTTT.

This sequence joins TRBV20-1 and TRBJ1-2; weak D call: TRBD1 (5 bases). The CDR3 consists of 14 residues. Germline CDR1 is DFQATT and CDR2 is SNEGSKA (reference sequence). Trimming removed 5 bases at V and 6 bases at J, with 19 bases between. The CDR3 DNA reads TGCAGTGCTGGGGGGATGAGCGGGGACGATGGCTACACCTTC. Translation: CSAGGMSGDDGYTF.

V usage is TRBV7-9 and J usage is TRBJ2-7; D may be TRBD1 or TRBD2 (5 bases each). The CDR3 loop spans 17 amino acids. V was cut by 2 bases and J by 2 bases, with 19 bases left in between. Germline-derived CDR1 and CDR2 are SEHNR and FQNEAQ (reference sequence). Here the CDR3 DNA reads TGTGCCAGCAGCTTAATCGATCCGGGACCGGGACCCTACGAGCAGTACTTC. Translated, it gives CASSLIDPGPGPYEQYF.

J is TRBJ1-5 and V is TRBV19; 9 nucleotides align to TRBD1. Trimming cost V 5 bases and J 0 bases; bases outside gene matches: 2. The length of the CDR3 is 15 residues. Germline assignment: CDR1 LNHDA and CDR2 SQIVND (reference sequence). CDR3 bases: TGTGCCAGTAGTGACAGGGGGTATAGCAATCAGCCCCAGCATTTT. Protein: CASSDRGYSNQPQHF.

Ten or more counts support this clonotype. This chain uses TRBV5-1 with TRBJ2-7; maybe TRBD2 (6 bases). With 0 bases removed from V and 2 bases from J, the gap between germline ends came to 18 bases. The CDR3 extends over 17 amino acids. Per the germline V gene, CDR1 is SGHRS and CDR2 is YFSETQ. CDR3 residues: CASSLGGWIGRTYEQYF. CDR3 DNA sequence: TGCGCCAGCAGCTTGGGAGGGTGGATCGGGAGAACCTACGAGCAGTACTTC.

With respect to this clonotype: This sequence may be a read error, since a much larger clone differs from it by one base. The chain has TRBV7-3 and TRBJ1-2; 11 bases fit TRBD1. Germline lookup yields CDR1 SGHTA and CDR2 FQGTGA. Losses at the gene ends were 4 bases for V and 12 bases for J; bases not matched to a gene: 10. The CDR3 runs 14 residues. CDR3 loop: CASSSGQGARGHTF. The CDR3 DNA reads TGTGCCAGCAGCTCCGGACAGGGGGCTCGAGGCCACACCTTC.

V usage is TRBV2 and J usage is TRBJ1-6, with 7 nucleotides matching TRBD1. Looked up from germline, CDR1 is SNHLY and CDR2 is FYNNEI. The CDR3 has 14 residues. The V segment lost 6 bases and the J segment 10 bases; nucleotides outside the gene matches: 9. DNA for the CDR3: TGTGCCAGCAGCCGGGGACAGATCGAGTCACCCCTCCACTTT. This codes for CASSRGQIESPLHF.